This entry describes one T cell receptor beta chain. What it binds is unknown. The sample comes from a study of cytomegalovirus exposure and HLA in healthy donors. About the research overall: In a later analysis, it was reported that the 90 to 150 validation repertoires had been produced on the same platform as the 550 to 850 repertoires belonging to the first cohort.

Produced via immunoSEQ multiplex PCR; TCRdb's table is partial and in-frame only. The repertoire includes about 160,000 clones, roughly 90% of them detected once, and roughly 4.2% sits in the top ten. Study conclusions and caveats: Specificity for CMV antigens was confirmed in vitro for a few of the CMV-associated chains. The finding came from a later analysis; first-cohort TCR clusters tended to co-occur in the approximately 120 validation repertoires.

The V and J ends lost 3 bases and 4 bases, in that order; junction bases with no gene match: 6. CDR3 length equals 15 residues. CDR1 and CDR2 (germline): SGHRS, YFSETQ. The donors formed part of the roughly 120-subject validation cohort, distinct from the roughly 700-subject first cohort. The receptor was derived from a man younger than 30 in good health and CMV-seropositive. V is TRBV5-1 and J is TRBJ1-3, with TRBD1 matching 8 bases. Sequencing was performed on PBMCs. As DNA, the CDR3 is TGCGCCAGCAGCTCGACAGGGGTTGGAGGAAACACCATATATTTT. Its translation: CASSSTGVGGNTIYF.